This entry lists 5 T cell receptor beta chains sequenced from one sample in a study of blood T cell repertoires in COVID-19. Assay: immunoSEQ multiplex PCR; the TCRdb copy retains only in-frame clones and omits some. The sample records around 130,000 clones, about 86% being singletons. Sequenced material: peripheral blood. These TCRs come from a woman aged 45-65 years with acute or convalescent COVID-19.

The rearrangement links TRBV6-5 to TRBJ1-1; D unclear. The germline CDR1 and CDR2 sequences are MNHEY and SVGAGI. The length of the CDR3 is 11 residues. V was trimmed by 4 bases and J by 7 bases, leaving 7 bases between them. CDR3 coding DNA: TGTGCCAGCAGTTTAAAAAATGAAGCTTTCTTT. It codes for CASSLKNEAFF.

This sequence joins TRBV2 and TRBJ1-4; D call uncertain. Germline V gene sequence: CDR1 SNHLY, CDR2 FYNNEI. The CDR3 covers 17 residues. Trimming stripped 3 bases from V and 7 bases from J, with 21 bases between. CDR3 loop: CASSERTVTVGSEKLFF. In nucleotides, the CDR3 is TGTGCCAGCAGTGAGAGAACAGTGACCGTTGGGAGTGAAAAACTGTTTTTT. Variable domain in full (rest from reference TRBV2 and TRBJ1-4): EPEVTQTPSHQVTQMGQEVILRCVPISNHLYFYWYRQILGQKVEFLVSFYNNEISEKSEIFDDQFSVERPDGSNFTLKIRSTKLEDSAMYFCASSERTVTVGSEKLFFGSGTQLSVL.

This chain links TRBV14 with TRBJ2-7; TRBD1 matches 11 bases. This CDR3 has 15 residues. V shed 1 base and J 4 bases; nucleotides not matched to a gene: 3. Germline CDR1 SGHDN, CDR2 FVKESK. The CDR3 here is CASSQAGTGGYEQYF. The CDR3 region has the DNA TGTGCCAGCAGCCAAGCCGGGACAGGGGGATACGAGCAGTACTTC.

The V and J genes are TRBV19 and TRBJ1-4; 8 bases are shared with TRBD1. Germline V gene sequence: CDR1 LNHDA, CDR2 SQIVND (reference sequence). The CDR3 length is 22 residues. V was pared by 2 bases and J by 0 bases, with 20 bases of the junction left unmatched. The CDR3 is CASSIRLNLWTGNSATNEKLFF. CDR3 nucleotide sequence: TGTGCCAGTAGTATACGCCTCAACCTCTGGACAGGGAACAGTGCAACTAATGAAAAACTGTTTTTT.

This clone showed up just once. The chain carries TRBV19 and TRBJ2-3; perhaps TRBD1 as D (6 bases). The CDR3 is 15 amino acids. Germline loops: CDR1 LNHDA, CDR2 SQIVND (reference sequence). Between the trimmed V and J ends, which lost 5 bases and 2 bases, there was a span of 14 bases. The CDR3 spells CASSSRGILTDTQYF. CDR3 coding DNA: TGTGCCAGTAGTTCTAGGGGGATCCTCACAGATACGCAGTATTTT.